These 17 T cell receptor beta chains were sequenced from one sample in a study of cytomegalovirus exposure and HLA in healthy donors. Amplification used 60 Vbeta primers and 13 Jbeta primers. Some clones are missing from TCRdb's copy, which holds only in-frame ones; the method was immunoSEQ multiplex PCR. Of roughly 170,000 clones in the sample, over 65% are singletons; the top ten hold around 0.71%. Sequencing was performed on PBMCs. These receptors came from a female donor in good health and CMV-seronegative.

This chain links TRBV6-1 with TRBJ1-6, with unresolved D. The CDR3 is 16 amino acids. Germline loops: CDR1 MNHNS, CDR2 SASEGT. V gave up 2 bases and J gave up 1 base, with 9 bases separating them. CDR3 residues: CASSENGGSYNSPLHF. CDR3 DNA sequence: TGTGCCAGCAGTGAAAATGGAGGGTCCTATAATTCACCCCTCCACTTT.

This rearrangement joins TRBV10-3 to TRBJ2-1; tentative D call: TRBD2 (6 bases). Germline loops: CDR1 ENHRY, CDR2 SYGVKD. V lost 0 bases and J lost 6, with 15 bases in between. The CDR3 contains 16 residues. The DNA for the CDR3 is TGTGCCATCAGTGAGTCGGCTAGCGCCTCGAGCAATGAGCAGTTCTTC. The encoded protein is CAISESASASSNEQFF.

The J gene is TRBJ2-1, the V gene TRBV18; 14 nucleotides align to TRBD2. Germline V gene lookup returns CDR1 KGHSH and CDR2 LQKENI. V was pared by 5 bases and J by 7 bases, with 4 bases of the junction left unmatched. CDR3 length: 15 residues. The CDR3, as DNA: TGTGCCAGCTCAAGTCGACTAGCGGGAGGGAATGAGCAGTTCTTC. Translating gives CASSSRLAGGNEQFF.

The chain employs TRBV5-6 and TRBJ2-3, with 8 positions matching TRBD2. Germline values: CDR1 SGHDT, CDR2 YYEEEE. The CDR3 is 15 amino acids. V was clipped by 5 bases and J by 0 bases; unmatched bases: 5. CDR3 sequence (DNA): TGTGCCAGCAGTCATAAGCGGGGGAGCACAGATACGCAGTATTTT. Encoded protein: CASSHKRGSTDTQYF.

This clone came up once. This chain connects TRBV2 to TRBJ2-1; possible D gene TRBD2, 6 bases. The length of the CDR3 is 14 residues. The germline V and J ends were trimmed by 5 bases and 9 bases, with 17 bases remaining between them. The germline V gene has CDR1 SNHLY and CDR2 FYNNEI. CDR3 sequence reads: CASSPRSTSSEQFF. The CDR3 coding sequence is TGTGCCAGCAGTCCACGCTCGACTAGTAGTGAGCAGTTCTTC.

The J gene is TRBJ1-2, the V gene TRBV28, with a possible D match to TRBD1 (6 bases). The V and J ends lost 5 bases and 5 bases respectively, with 6 bases between them. This CDR3 spans 11 amino acids. Germline CDR1 MDHEN, CDR2 SYDVKM. The CDR3 DNA reads as TGTGCCAGCAGTACAGGGTATGGCTACACCTTC. Translated: CASSTGYGYTF.

This clone was counted between two and nine times. This chain uses TRBV21-1 with TRBJ2-3; the table's TRBD2 call for D was not verified on the DNA. TRBV21-1 is marked as a pseudogene. The CDR3 contains 13 residues. CDR3 protein: CASNPLATDTQYF. For the CDR3, the DNA is TGTGCCAGCAACCCACTAGCAACAGATACGCAGTATTTT.

J is TRBJ1-1 and V is TRBV27; 9 positions agree with TRBD1. CDR3 length: 14 residues. V gave up 3 bases and J gave up 4 bases; unmatched junction bases: 3. CDR1 and CDR2 from the germline V gene are MNHEY and SMNVEV (reference sequence). CDR3 protein: CASSFGTGTTEAFF. In DNA, the CDR3 is TGTGCCAGCAGTTTTGGGACAGGGACCACTGAAGCTTTCTTT.

The rearrangement joins TRBV11-2 to TRBJ1-2; tentative D call: TRBD1 (5 bases). CDR1 and CDR2 from the germline V gene are SGHAT and FQNNGV. The CDR3 is 16 amino acids. Trimming left V 3 bases short and J 0 bases short, with 14 bases between. This CDR3 reads CASSLGQATTNYGYTF. Written as DNA, the CDR3 is TGTGCCAGCAGCTTGGGGCAGGCCACCACTAACTATGGCTACACCTTC.

The V and J genes are TRBV4-1 and TRBJ2-7; 8 nucleotides align to TRBD2. In germline, CDR1 is MGHRA, CDR2 YSYEKL. The CDR3 contains 16 residues. V trimming: 0 bases; J trimming: 6 bases; junction bases outside the gene matches: 10. CDR3 in amino acids: CASSQDWGLVGLEQYF. The CDR3 DNA is TGCGCCAGCAGCCAAGATTGGGGACTAGTGGGGCTCGAGCAGTACTTC.

J is TRBJ1-1 and V is TRBV7-6; TRBD1 matches at 8 bases. The CDR3 has 14 residues. Germline trimming cut 3 bases from V and 3 bases from J; bases unmatched to any gene: 3. Germline V lookup: CDR1 SGHVS, CDR2 FNYEAQ. Here the CDR3 reads CASSLAGGYTEAFF. The CDR3 DNA is TGTGCCAGCAGCTTGGCAGGGGGCTACACTGAAGCTTTCTTT.

The chain has TRBV7-6 and TRBJ2-2; D is possibly TRBD1 (5 bases). CDR3 size: 16 residues. CDR1 and CDR2 (germline): SGHVS, FNYEAQ. V lost 5 bases and J lost 6, with 19 bases in between. CDR3 protein: CASSALGQGPAGELFF. Written as DNA, the CDR3 is TGTGCCAGCAGCGCTTTAGGGCAGGGTCCAGCCGGGGAGCTGTTTTTT.

The chain couples TRBV6-1 to TRBJ1-5, with TRBD1 matching 8 bases. The CDR3 has 13 residues. The trim removed 4 bases at V and 4 bases at J, leaving 0 bases unmatched. CDR1 and CDR2 (germline): MNHNS, SASEGT. The CDR3 protein is CASSGTGNQPQHF. The CDR3 coding sequence is TGTGCCAGCAGTGGGACAGGGAATCAGCCCCAGCATTTT.

This chain links TRBV25-1 with TRBJ2-7, with 11 positions matching TRBD2. CDR3 size: 15 residues. V dropped 4 bases and J dropped 2; count of bases not matched to a gene: 4. CDR1 and CDR2 from the germline V gene are MGHDK and SYGVNS. CDR3 bases: TGTGCCAGCAGTGGGGGGACTAGCGGAACCTACGAGCAGTACTTC. Its protein product is CASSGGTSGTYEQYF.

This clone appeared once. The J gene is TRBJ1-5, the V gene TRBV27; no definite D call. V was pared by 6 bases and J by 0 bases, with 12 bases between. The CDR3 runs 15 residues. From germline, CDR1 is MNHEY and CDR2 SMNVEV (reference sequence). CDR3 sequence: CASSRGFSSNQPQHF. CDR3 in DNA: TGTGCCAGCAGCCGCGGATTCAGTAGCAATCAGCCCCAGCATTTT.

This clone has only one observation. The CDR3 coding sequence is TGTGCCAGCAGTTTACAGGGGGCACTACACGAGCAGTACTTC. Protein: CASSLQGALHEQYF. The chain carries TRBV27 and TRBJ2-7; 8 nucleotides line up with TRBD1. Germline V gene data show CDR1 as MNHEY and CDR2 as SMNVEV (reference sequence). The J segment lost 5 bases and the V segment lost 2 bases, leaving 5 bases of the junction unmatched. CDR3 length: 14 amino acids.

The chain couples TRBV6-6 to TRBJ1-1, with TRBD1 matching 7 bases. CDR1 and CDR2 from the germline V gene are MNHNY and SVGAGI (reference sequence). The CDR3 contains 12 residues. The ends lost 6 bases at V and 7 bases at J; junction bases unmatched: 5. The chain's CDR3 is CASRTDRDEAFF. The CDR3, as DNA: TGTGCCAGCAGGACAGACAGGGATGAAGCTTTCTTT.